The 8 T cell receptor beta chains reported below all come from one sample, sequenced in a study of human T cells and chemical hapten exposure. TCRdb itself ran the RACE reads through MiXCR, one entry per CDR3 protein. The data hold about 98,000 distinct CDR3 sequences, with less than 14% observed a single time. Time point specified: pre-sensitization, week 0. Specified treatment: therapeutic diphenylcyclopropenone sensitization with weekly scalp DPC. Specimen: whole blood, collected in connection with sensitization to the hapten diphenylcyclopropenone (DPC). Every receptor here comes from a woman aged 60-75 years with alopecia areata. Some clones in this sample may be carry-over from other donors' samples.

A note on this clonotype: Its ends do not fully match the called genes, so a read error is possible. V and J are TRBV2 and TRBJ2-3; 9 bases match TRBD1. The CDR3 length is 15 residues. Germline lookup yields CDR1 SNHLY and CDR2 FYNNEI. CDR3 sequence reads: CAGRKGQGNTDTQYF. Here the CDR3 DNA reads TGTGCCGGCAGGAAGGGACAGGGAAACACAGATACGCAGTATTTT.

This clonotype has ten or more counts. This sequence joins TRBV20-1 and TRBJ2-1; TRBD2 matches 9 bases. CDR3 length: 16 residues. With 1 base clipped from V and 5 bases from J, the junction kept 9 bases outside the gene matches. The germline CDR1 and CDR2 sequences are DFQATT and SNEGSKA (reference sequence). In DNA form, the CDR3 reads TGCAGTGCTAGAGCGCGAGCGGGGGGCCGGGACAATGAGCAGTTCTTC. It is translated as CSARARAGGRDNEQFF.

J is TRBJ2-3 and V is TRBV24-1; 9 bases match TRBD2. Germline V lookup: CDR1 KGHDR, CDR2 SFDVKD. With V trimmed by 3 bases and J by 5 bases, 11 bases remained unmatched. The CDR3 runs to 17 residues. CDR3 residues: CATSDAGRGGGIDTQYF. The DNA for the CDR3 is TGTGCCACCAGTGATGCAGGGCGCGGGGGGGGCATAGATACGCAGTATTTT.

The chain is built from TRBV7-2 and TRBJ1-5; no clear D. V lost 7 bases and J lost 3, with 7 bases in between. The CDR3 totals 12 residues. The germline V gene has CDR1 SGHTA and CDR2 FQGNSA. Here the CDR3 reads CASTTSNQPQHF. The CDR3 DNA follows: TGTGCCAGCACCACCTCCAATCAGCCCCAGCATTTT.

This clonotype was seen repeatedly, ten times or more. This chain connects TRBV20-1 to TRBJ2-1; 8 bases map to TRBD2. V shed 6 bases and J 10 bases; nucleotides not matched to a gene: 8. This CDR3 is built from 12 residues. CDR1 is DFQATT and CDR2 is SNEGSKA in the germline V gene (reference sequence). The CDR3 coding sequence is TGCAGTGCCCCCAAGGGCGGGAGGGAGCAGTTCTTC. This sequence encodes CSAPKGGREQFF.

This clonotype was counted many times. The CDR3 here is CASSEGLAGNNEQFF. Here the CDR3 DNA reads TGTGCCAGCAGCGAGGGACTAGCGGGCAACAATGAGCAGTTCTTC. The chain couples TRBV5-8 to TRBJ2-1, with 12 nucleotides matching TRBD2. The CDR3 sequence is 15 residues long. Looked up from germline, CDR1 is SGHTS and CDR2 is YDEGEE. V gave up 4 bases and J gave up 5 bases; unmatched junction bases: 4.

The chain is built from TRBV12-3 or TRBV12-4 and TRBJ2-3; tentative D call: TRBD1 (5 bases). V lost 2 bases to trimming and J lost 4 bases, with 13 bases between them. CDR3 length equals 15 residues. The DNA of the CDR3 is TGTGCCAGCAGTTTAAGTGGCCAGGGTGCAGATACGCAGTATTTT. It yields the protein CASSLSGQGADTQYF.

The V and J genes are TRBV5-1 and TRBJ1-2; D remains unclear. The CDR3 has 14 amino acids. In germline, CDR1 is SGHRS, CDR2 YFSETQ. V was shortened by 1 base and J by 0 bases, with 7 bases between the two germline ends. This CDR3 reads CASSLWAANYGYTF. Here the CDR3 DNA reads TGCGCCAGCAGCTTGTGGGCTGCTAACTATGGCTACACCTTC.